Below are 32 T cell receptor beta chains sequenced from a single sample in a study of cytomegalovirus exposure and HLA in healthy donors. Both 60 Vbeta primers and 13 Jbeta primers went into the PCR. Assay used: immunoSEQ multiplex PCR; TCRdb lists only in-frame clones, some missing. The repertoire holds about 98,000 clones, more than 70% seen once, with around 9.9% in the top ten. Sequenced material: PBMCs. Receptors were obtained from a young man in good health and CMV-seropositive.

This clone was seen only a few times. The chain combines TRBV5-1 with TRBJ2-7, with TRBD1 matching over 7 bases. Germline CDR1 and CDR2: SGHRS and YFSETQ. This CDR3 has 16 amino acids. V lost 5 bases to trimming and J lost 0 bases; unmatched junction nucleotides: 11. This CDR3 is CASSEATGTASYEQYF. The DNA of the CDR3 is TGCGCCAGCAGTGAAGCAACCGGGACAGCCTCCTACGAGCAGTACTTC.

This chain joins TRBV29-1 and TRBJ2-7; 8 bases are a match to TRBD2. CDR3 size: 12 residues. V dropped 6 bases and J dropped 0; count of bases not matched to a gene: 1. Germline V gives CDR1 SQVTM, CDR2 ANQGSEA. This CDR3 is CSVGGVSYEQYF. In nucleotides, the CDR3 is TGCAGCGTCGGGGGGGTCTCCTACGAGCAGTACTTC.

This chain links TRBV28 with TRBJ1-2; D may be TRBD1 (5 bases). The CDR3 is 15 amino acids. The germline V and J ends were trimmed by 6 bases and 5 bases, with 19 bases remaining between them. CDR1 and CDR2 (germline): MDHEN, SYDVKM. CDR3 residues: CASSAPGRGTYGYTF. In DNA form, the CDR3 reads TGTGCCAGCAGCGCTCCAGGAAGAGGGACTTATGGCTACACCTTC.

The chain employs TRBV6-5 and TRBJ1-2, with 9 bases that match TRBD1. V dropped 2 bases and J dropped 4; count of bases not matched to a gene: 5. CDR3 length: 15 amino acids. Germline lookup yields CDR1 MNHEY and CDR2 SVGAGI. Here the CDR3 DNA reads TGTGCCAGCAGTTACACGGGACAGGGACCCTATGGCTACACCTTC. Amino acids: CASSYTGQGPYGYTF.

The rearrangement joins TRBV6-5 to TRBJ1-1, with D perhaps matching TRBD1 (6 bases). The length of the CDR3 is 13 residues. Trimming left V 8 bases short and J 0 bases short, with 10 bases between. Per germline, CDR1 MNHEY and CDR2 SVGAGI. CDR3 bases: TGTGCCAGCTGCAGGACAGTGAACACTGAAGCTTTCTTT. Protein sequence: CASCRTVNTEAFF.

This clone occurred a few times. V is TRBV30 and J is TRBJ2-7; TRBD1 aligns across 10 bases. Germline-derived CDR1 and CDR2 are GTSNPN and SVGIG (reference sequence). The CDR3 has 14 amino acids. V was clipped by 7 bases and J by 1 base; unmatched bases: 7. Written as DNA, the CDR3 is TGTGCCTATGACAGGGGGCGCCGGTCCTACGAGCAGTACTTC. Its protein product is CAYDRGRRSYEQYF.

V and J are TRBV13 and TRBJ1-1; tentative D call: TRBD1 (6 bases). The CDR3 spans 13 residues. The germline gives CDR1 PRHDT, CDR2 FYEKMQ (reference sequence). Deletions cut 4 bases from V and 6 bases from J, with 12 bases between. In DNA, the CDR3 is TGTGCCAGCAGCTCTTCAGGGGACCCTGAAGCTTTCTTT. It encodes CASSSSGDPEAFF.

This clone was found a few times. The CDR3 loop reads CASSEQGFQETQYF. The CDR3 DNA is TGTGCCAGCAGCGAACAGGGTTTCCAAGAGACCCAGTACTTC. The V and J genes are TRBV13 and TRBJ2-5, with D possibly matching TRBD1 (6 bases). Germline CDR1 PRHDT, CDR2 FYEKMQ (reference sequence). Between the trimmed V and J ends, which lost 5 bases and 1 base, there was a span of 11 bases. This CDR3 has 14 residues.

This rearrangement joins TRBV5-4 to TRBJ2-7; D may be TRBD2 (6 bases). The CDR3 loop spans 14 amino acids. Looked up from germline, CDR1 is SGHNT and CDR2 is YYREEE (reference sequence). The ends were cut back, 1 base at V and 4 bases at J, with 12 bases in the middle. CDR3 residues: CASSLRGRNYEQYF. Written as DNA, the CDR3 is TGTGCCAGCAGCTTGCGGGGGAGGAATTACGAGCAGTACTTC. Variable domain in full (rest from reference TRBV5-4 and TRBJ2-7): ETGVTQSPTHLIKTRGQQVTLRCSSQSGHNTVSWYQQALGQGPQFIFQYYREEENGRGNFPPRFSGLQFPNYSSELNVNALELDDSALYLCASSLRGRNYEQYFGPGTRLTVT.

The gene calls are TRBV29-1 and TRBJ1-1, with D uncertain. This CDR3 is 14 amino acids long. Trimming removed 6 bases at V and 4 bases at J, with 18 bases between. Germline V CDR1 and CDR2: SQVTM, ANQGSEA. The CDR3 loop is CSVGNLGGSTEAFF. The DNA for the CDR3 is TGCAGCGTAGGAAATCTTGGCGGGAGCACTGAAGCTTTCTTT.

This clone has more than one count but fewer than ten. This chain uses TRBV15 with TRBJ2-7; perhaps TRBD2 as D (6 bases). Germline assignment: CDR1 LNHNV and CDR2 YYDKDF (reference sequence). The V end lost 0 bases, the J end lost 1 base, and 10 bases lay between the germline ends. This CDR3 has 15 amino acids. The chain's CDR3 is CATSRDRTTSYEQYF. The CDR3 nucleotides read TGTGCCACCAGCAGAGATCGGACTACATCCTACGAGCAGTACTTC.

The rearrangement joins TRBV6-1 to TRBJ1-2; possible D gene TRBD1, 6 bases. Germline V gene sequence: CDR1 MNHNS, CDR2 SASEGT. The V gene lost 9 bases and the J gene lost 7 bases, with 15 bases spanning the gap. This CDR3 has 12 residues. CDR3: CASEGDAGGYTF. The CDR3 DNA is TGTGCCAGTGAGGGGGATGCGGGTGGCTACACCTTC.

J is TRBJ2-7 and V is TRBV29-1; D perhaps matches TRBD2 (6 bases). The CDR3 contains 15 residues. Germline V gene sequence: CDR1 SQVTM, CDR2 ANQGSEA. Trimming took 3 bases from V and 3 from J, leaving 18 bases between them. CDR3 sequence: CSVEGGVVGDYEQYF. CDR3 nucleotides: TGCAGCGTTGAGGGCGGGGTAGTAGGAGACTACGAGCAGTACTTC.

The rearrangement uses TRBV7-2 and TRBJ2-7; 12 nucleotides agree with TRBD1. The CDR3 is 15 amino acids. J gave up 1 base and V 4 bases, and 2 bases lay outside the gene matches. Germline values: CDR1 SGHTA, CDR2 FQGNSA. The CDR3 sequence: CASSWGQGASYEQYF. The CDR3 region has the DNA TGTGCCAGCAGCTGGGGACAGGGGGCTTCCTACGAGCAGTACTTC.

The chain has TRBV20-1 and TRBJ2-7; D is unresolved. Germline-derived CDR1 and CDR2 are DFQATT and SNEGSKA (reference sequence). V lost 0 bases to trimming and J lost 6 bases, with 6 bases between them. CDR3 length: 11 residues. The CDR3 is CSARDPREQYF. The CDR3 DNA reads as TGCAGTGCTAGAGATCCGCGCGAGCAGTACTTC.

This clone was observed a handful of times. The CDR3 bases are TGTGCCAGCAGCCCCGGACAGGGGGGGAACACCGGGGAGCTGTTTTTT. This codes for CASSPGQGGNTGELFF. The chain employs TRBV9 and TRBJ2-2; 10 bases line up with TRBD1. This CDR3 is 16 amino acids long. Germline-derived CDR1 and CDR2 are SGDLS and YYNGEE. V dropped 4 bases and J dropped 1; count of bases not matched to a gene: 4.

This chain connects TRBV6-5 to TRBJ2-5; D may be TRBD2 (5 bases). Germline V gene lookup returns CDR1 MNHEY and CDR2 SVGAGI. The CDR3 runs to 14 residues. Trimming removed 8 bases at V and 4 bases at J, with 17 bases between. This CDR3 is CASVPAGERETQYF. The CDR3 DNA is TGTGCCAGCGTCCCAGCCGGGGAAAGAGAGACCCAGTACTTC.

The chain combines TRBV18 with TRBJ1-2; TRBD1 matches at 9 bases. The CDR3 consists of 13 residues. Losses at the gene ends were 6 bases for V and 8 bases for J; bases not matched to a gene: 7. From germline, CDR1 is KGHSH and CDR2 LQKENI. CDR3 nucleotides: TGTGCCAGCTCGCCGGGACAGGGAGGGGGCTACACCTTC. Protein: CASSPGQGGGYTF.

This clone was detected only a few times. The rearrangement uses TRBV5-1 and TRBJ2-7, with D hard to call. CDR3 size: 12 residues. Germline CDR1 reads SGHRS; CDR2 reads YFSETQ. Trimming took off 5 bases at V and 1 base at J, with 7 bases between the two ends. The CDR3 protein is CASRKSSYEQYF. DNA of the CDR3: TGCGCCAGCAGAAAGAGTTCCTACGAGCAGTACTTC.

This clone is a singleton in its sample. The rearrangement joins TRBV7-2 to TRBJ1-5, with TRBD1 matching over 9 bases. The germline CDR1 and CDR2 sequences are SGHTA and FQGNSA. V lost 1 base, J lost 6 bases, and 7 bases stayed unmatched. CDR3 length: 16 amino acids. The CDR3 sequence: CASSLEGTGGGQPQHF. The CDR3 DNA is TGTGCCAGCAGCTTAGAGGGTACAGGGGGCGGTCAGCCCCAGCATTTT.

The V call is TRBV28, the J call TRBJ1-4, with 8 nucleotides matching TRBD1. Germline V gene sequence: CDR1 MDHEN, CDR2 SYDVKM. CDR3 length: 15 residues. Unmatched junction bases numbered 8, after V lost 8 bases and J lost 3 bases. This CDR3 is CASRRQGLPNEKLFF. Written as DNA, the CDR3 is TGTGCCAGCCGACGACAGGGGTTACCTAATGAAAAACTGTTTTTT.

The chain has TRBV4-1 and TRBJ2-7; D remains unclear. Germline V gives CDR1 MGHRA, CDR2 YSYEKL. Trimming removed 0 bases from V and 2 bases from J, with 11 bases in between. CDR3 length equals 15 residues. The DNA of the CDR3 is TGCGCCAGCAGCCAAGATGGGCCAGCAGCCTACGAGCAGTACTTC. This codes for CASSQDGPAAYEQYF.

The V and J genes are TRBV6-6 and TRBJ1-6, with no clear D. With 0 bases removed from V and 8 bases from J, the gap between germline ends came to 8 bases. Germline values: CDR1 MNHNY, CDR2 SVGAGI (reference sequence). This CDR3 has 14 residues. The CDR3 DNA is TGTGCCAGCAGTTACTCGAGGCAAGATTCACCCCTCCACTTT. Residues: CASSYSRQDSPLHF.

The chain uses TRBV28 and TRBJ1-1, with D hard to call. Germline lookup yields CDR1 MDHEN and CDR2 SYDVKM. The length of the CDR3 is 15 residues. V gave up 6 bases and J gave up 0 bases, with 14 bases separating them. The CDR3 coding sequence is TGTGCCAGCAGGTGGGCGCAGACCATGAACACTGAAGCTTTCTTT. As protein: CASRWAQTMNTEAFF.

The chain uses TRBV28 and TRBJ2-7, with TRBD1 matching 9 bases. Germline V gene lookup returns CDR1 MDHEN and CDR2 SYDVKM. The CDR3 is 14 amino acids. V trimming: 7 bases; J trimming: 3 bases; junction bases outside the gene matches: 7. Written as DNA, the CDR3 is TGTGCCAGCACCTATGGGACAGGGATCTACGAGCAGTACTTC. Translated, it gives CASTYGTGIYEQYF.

The V call is TRBV28, the J call TRBJ2-1; D possibly corresponds to TRBD1 (6 bases). V lost 2 bases and J 4 bases, leaving 18 bases between the germline ends. Germline V gene lookup returns CDR1 MDHEN and CDR2 SYDVKM. The CDR3 totals 17 residues. The chain's CDR3 is CASSLAVRGTGYNEQFF. The CDR3 nucleotides are TGTGCCAGCAGTTTAGCTGTCAGGGGTACCGGTTACAATGAGCAGTTCTTC.

There are many counts of this clone. This chain uses TRBV6-4 with TRBJ2-1, with 12 nucleotides matching TRBD2. The CDR3 totals 15 residues. Germline V gene data show CDR1 as MRHNA and CDR2 as SNTAGT. V shed 4 bases, J shed 8 bases, and the junction held 6 bases outside the gene matches. The CDR3 DNA follows: TGTGCCAGCAGTGTTTCTAGCGGGGGGGAATATGAGCAGTTCTTC. As protein: CASSVSSGGEYEQFF.

The V gene is TRBV5-6, the J gene TRBJ2-7; 8 positions match TRBD2. Germline CDR1 SGHDT, CDR2 YYEEEE. V trimming: 3 bases; J trimming: 4 bases; junction bases outside the gene matches: 9. The CDR3 extends over 15 amino acids. The CDR3 sequence is CASSSPGLVGYEQYF. DNA for the CDR3: TGTGCCAGCAGCTCGCCGGGACTAGTAGGGTACGAGCAGTACTTC.

The gene calls are TRBV28 and TRBJ1-4; D may be TRBD1 (5 bases). Between the trimmed V and J ends, which lost 7 bases and 4 bases, there was a span of 10 bases. CDR1 and CDR2 (germline): MDHEN, SYDVKM. The CDR3 has 13 residues. CDR3 in DNA: TGTGCCAGCACCGACAGAAATAATGAAAAACTGTTTTTT. Translated, it gives CASTDRNNEKLFF.

J is TRBJ2-3 and V is TRBV20-1; D is unclear. The CDR3 length is 11 residues. Per germline, CDR1 DFQATT and CDR2 SNEGSKA (reference sequence). The V gene lost 2 bases and the J gene lost 6 bases, with 6 bases spanning the gap. CDR3 amino acids: CSARPEDTQYF. CDR3 sequence (DNA): TGCAGTGCTAGACCTGAGGATACGCAGTATTTT.

The rearrangement joins TRBV5-1 to TRBJ2-3; a weak D match, TRBD1 (5 bases). The CDR3 is 15 amino acids. Trimming pared 2 bases from V and 1 base from J, leaving 11 bases between. The germline gives CDR1 SGHRS, CDR2 YFSETQ. CDR3 protein: CASSFLGPGTDTQYF. The CDR3 nucleotides read TGCGCCAGCAGCTTTTTGGGGCCAGGCACAGATACGCAGTATTTT.

The chain carries TRBV2 and TRBJ1-5; 7 positions match TRBD1. This CDR3 region has 14 residues. CDR1 and CDR2 (germline): SNHLY, FYNNEI. V gave up 7 bases and J gave up 7 bases; unmatched junction bases: 10. This chain's CDR3 is CASTAQGPGQPQHF. Here the CDR3 DNA reads TGTGCCAGCACTGCACAGGGGCCGGGGCAGCCCCAGCATTTT.